The 7 T cell receptor beta chains below were found in one sample sequenced in a study of blood T cells in healthy people across ages. Using a J-beta primer mix together with a sample-barcoded 5' primer, a second PCR was run for roughly 7 to 12 cycles. A single record per CDR3 protein comes from TCRdb applying MiXCR to the 5' RACE reads. The profile shows approximately 830,000 distinct CDR3 sequences, 62% of them singletons. The sample taken for sequencing was blood. Receptors were obtained from a man aged 30 to 45 in good health.

The genes are TRBV28 and TRBJ1-4, with a tentative D call TRBD1 (6 bases). The CDR3 extends over 14 amino acids. V gave up 9 bases and J gave up 4 bases, with 15 bases separating them. CDR1 and CDR2 (germline): MDHEN, SYDVKM. The CDR3 protein is CASQVGGRNEKLFF. CDR3 nucleotides: TGTGCCAGTCAAGTCGGGGGGCGTAATGAAAAACTGTTTTTT.

The chain is built from TRBV5-1 and TRBJ2-3; a possible D gene is TRBD1 (5 bases). Germline-derived CDR1 and CDR2 are SGHRS and YFSETQ. CDR3 size: 15 residues. Trimming stripped 6 bases from V and 0 bases from J, with 14 bases between. CDR3 in amino acids: CASIQGVSSTDTQYF. In DNA, the CDR3 is TGCGCCAGCATCCAAGGGGTCTCTAGCACAGATACGCAGTATTTT.

CDR3 sequence: CSASKFRSSGDEQYF. CDR3 DNA: TGCAGTGCTAGCAAATTCCGGTCTAGCGGGGACGAGCAGTACTTC. J is TRBJ2-7 and V is TRBV20-1, with 9 bases fitting TRBD2. J lost 5 bases, V lost 3 bases, and 11 bases had no gene match. The germline V gene has CDR1 DFQATT and CDR2 SNEGSKA (reference sequence). This CDR3 is built from 15 residues.

V usage is TRBV9 and J usage is TRBJ2-1; 8 nucleotides agree with TRBD1. Germline V gene sequence: CDR1 SGDLS, CDR2 YYNGEE. CDR3 length equals 15 residues. V was pared by 6 bases and J by 2 bases, with 7 bases of the junction left unmatched. The CDR3 is CASTKGTGAYNEQFF. In DNA, the CDR3 is TGTGCCAGCACCAAAGGGACAGGCGCCTACAATGAGCAGTTCTTC.

The CDR3 is CSVWTGEGLNYGYTF. The CDR3 bases are TGCAGCGTTTGGACAGGGGAGGGGTTAAACTATGGCTACACCTTC. The V and J genes are TRBV29-1 and TRBJ1-2; 9 positions agree with TRBD1. The CDR3 extends over 15 amino acids. Trimming cost V 5 bases and J 2 bases; bases outside gene matches: 9. Germline V gene data show CDR1 as SQVTM and CDR2 as ANQGSEA.

The chain carries TRBV6-5 and TRBJ2-5; 7 bases fit TRBD2. The CDR3 is made up of 16 amino acids. The V and J ends lost 7 bases and 1 base, in that order; junction bases with no gene match: 12. Germline CDR1 MNHEY, CDR2 SVGAGI. The CDR3 sequence: CASMAWGRGFQETQYF. The CDR3 DNA is TGTGCCAGCATGGCGTGGGGGAGGGGATTCCAAGAGACCCAGTACTTC.

The genes are TRBV6-5 and TRBJ1-1; no clear D gene. The CDR3 has 14 amino acids. V was clipped by 0 bases and J by 4 bases, with 9 bases between them. Germline CDR1 is MNHEY and CDR2 is SVGAGI. This CDR3 is CASSYSRVGTEAFF. CDR3 in DNA: TGTGCCAGCAGTTACTCTAGGGTCGGCACTGAAGCTTTCTTT.